The next 14 T cell receptor beta chains were all read from a single sample in a study of prognosis after radiotherapy for stage I lung cancer. Multiplex PCR in two rounds served to amplify TCR beta CDR3 from genomic DNA. Amplification during the initial PCR round employed primers specific to each TRBV and TRBJ gene. TCRdb re-derived calls from the multiplex PCR reads in MiXCR, one entry per CDR3 protein. Among approximately 28,000 distinct CDR3 sequences listed, 35% to 45% were seen once. The sequencing here drew on PBMCs, taken before or after stereotactic body radiation therapy (not recorded which). These receptors were collected from a donor aged 50 or older with non-small cell lung cancer.

This clonotype was picked up many times. The V call is TRBV4-1, the J call TRBJ2-7, with TRBD1 matching over 8 bases. V lost 4 bases to trimming and J lost 0 bases; unmatched junction nucleotides: 2. Germline V gives CDR1 MGHRA, CDR2 YSYEKL. The CDR3 is 14 amino acids. The CDR3 region has the DNA TGCGCCAGCAGCCGAGGACAGGGCTCCTACGAGCAGTACTTC. This encodes CASSRGQGSYEQYF.

A remark on this clonotype: This may be a read error: a much more frequent sequence differs by one nucleotide. The rearrangement links TRBV4-1 to TRBJ2-5; D uncertain. The CDR3 has 14 residues. The germline CDR1 and CDR2 sequences are MGHRA and YSYEKL. CDR3 sequence (DNA): TGCGTCAGCAGCCCTATACCGGGTGGAGAGACCCAGTACTTC. It translates to CVSSPIPGGETQYF.

The rearrangement joins TRBV24-1 to TRBJ1-2; D call uncertain. Trimming shortened V by 4 bases and J by 0 bases, and 11 bases separated the two germline ends. The CDR3 has 15 residues. CDR1 and CDR2 from the germline V gene are KGHDR and SFDVKD. The CDR3 bases are TGTGCCACCAGTGACCCTTCTACGTCTAACTATGGCTACACCTTC. Translating it yields CATSDPSTSNYGYTF.

This clonotype has just one count. The J gene is TRBJ2-2, the V gene TRBV24-1; the D call may be TRBD1 or TRBD2 (5 bases each). Germline V CDR1 and CDR2: KGHDR, SFDVKD. V lost 7 bases, J lost 6 bases, and 8 bases lay in between. The CDR3 spans 12 residues. The CDR3 loop is CATRGDAGELFF. The DNA of the CDR3 is TGTGCCACCAGGGGGGATGCCGGGGAGCTGTTTTTT.

The sample holds a few counts of this clonotype. A much larger clone differs by one base, so this may be a read error. The rearrangement uses TRBV6-2 or TRBV6-3 and TRBJ2-5, with a weak D call TRBD2 (5 bases). The germline CDR1 and CDR2 sequences are MNHEY and SVGEGT. The germline V and J ends were trimmed by 2 bases and 4 bases, with 17 bases remaining between them. CDR3 length: 16 amino acids. The CDR3 nucleotides are TGTGCCAGCAGTTACGGGCTATCGGGGTTCCCAGAGACCCAGTACTTC. As protein: CASSYGLSGFPETQYF.

The rearrangement joins TRBV20-1 to TRBJ1-2; 8 nucleotides line up with TRBD1. This CDR3 contains 14 residues. The germline CDR1 and CDR2 sequences are DFQATT and SNEGSKA (reference sequence). V lost 8 bases, J lost 7 bases, and 15 bases stayed unmatched. Written as DNA, the CDR3 is TGCAGTTCCCCTGACTCGACAGGGGCTGGTGGCTACACCTTC. It codes for CSSPDSTGAGGYTF.

For this clonotype: It is likely a read error: a sequence one base away is far more abundant. This chain joins TRBV6-9 and TRBJ2-1; a weak D match, TRBD1 (5 bases). Germline values: CDR1 MNHGY, CDR2 SVAAGI. This CDR3 has 14 amino acids. The germline V and J ends were trimmed by 2 bases and 6 bases, with 11 bases remaining between them. CDR3 nucleotides: TGTGCCAGCAGTTATCTAGGGGTATCCAATGAGCAGTTCTTC. This sequence encodes CASSYLGVSNEQFF.

This clonotype was found many times. The gene calls are TRBV12-3 or TRBV12-4 and TRBJ1-1; D is perhaps TRBD1 (5 bases). V gave up 6 bases and J gave up 7 bases, with 9 bases separating them. The CDR3 runs to 11 residues. CDR3 amino acids: CASSQRGEAFF. CDR3 bases: TGTGCCAGCAGCCAGAGGGGTGAAGCTTTCTTT.

This clonotype was seen ten or more times. The J gene is TRBJ1-1, the V gene TRBV7-8, with D uncertain. The germline V gene has CDR1 SGHVS and CDR2 FQNEAQ. The CDR3 is 15 residues long. Deletions cut 0 bases from V and 2 bases from J, with 10 bases between. The CDR3: CASSLAMGVNTEAFF. CDR3 bases: TGTGCCAGCAGCTTAGCGATGGGCGTCAACACTGAAGCTTTCTTT.

Many counts were recorded for this clonotype. This sequence joins TRBV2 and TRBJ2-1; 10 nucleotides agree with TRBD1. Trimming at V came to 8 bases and at J to 5 bases, leaving 6 bases not matched to a gene. This CDR3 is built from 14 residues. Germline CDR1 is SNHLY and CDR2 is FYNNEI. DNA for the CDR3: TGTGCCAGCTGGGGACAGGGGTTAAACAATGAGCAGTTCTTC. The encoded protein is CASWGQGLNNEQFF.

This sequence joins TRBV7-8 and TRBJ2-1, with D possibly matching TRBD2 (5 bases). V was cut by 0 bases and J by 5 bases, with 8 bases left in between. This CDR3 contains 14 residues. The germline V gene has CDR1 SGHVS and CDR2 FQNEAQ. Here the CDR3 reads CASSLAEADNEQFF. CDR3 nucleotide sequence: TGTGCCAGCAGCTTAGCGGAGGCAGACAATGAGCAGTTCTTC.

In this sample, this clonotype is medium-sized. This chain joins TRBV24-1 and TRBJ2-7, with 8 bases matching TRBD2. Per germline, CDR1 KGHDR and CDR2 SFDVKD. With V trimmed by 4 bases and J by 7 bases, 2 bases remained unmatched. The CDR3 spans 12 residues. As DNA, the CDR3 is TGTGCCACCAGTGACCCGGGGGGGGAGCAGTACTTC. It specifies CATSDPGGEQYF.

This sequence joins TRBV19 and TRBJ1-2; the D gene is possibly TRBD1 (5 bases). From germline, CDR1 is LNHDA and CDR2 SQIVND (reference sequence). The CDR3 is 15 residues long. V lost 1 base and J lost 4, with 13 bases in between. CDR3: CASSIGAGQSYGYTF. The CDR3 DNA reads as TGTGCCAGTAGTATAGGCGCAGGACAATCCTATGGCTACACCTTC.

This clonotype has a count of ten or more. This rearrangement joins TRBV4-2 to TRBJ2-1; 11 bases are a match to TRBD2. Germline V gene lookup returns CDR1 LGHNA and CDR2 YNFKEQ. V was clipped by 1 base and J by 4 bases; unmatched bases: 6. The CDR3 is 17 amino acids. CDR3 in DNA: TGTGCCAGCAGCCAAGGACTAGCGGGACTATTTTACAATGAGCAGTTCTTC. Amino acid sequence: CASSQGLAGLFYNEQFF.